A selection of T cell receptor beta chains follows, all from one sample in a study of cytomegalovirus exposure and HLA in healthy donors. Clones were sequenced by immunoSEQ multiplex PCR, and TCRdb holds only the in-frame ones, with some missing. This sample has about 160,000 clones, with 80% to 90% found just once. The sequenced sample was PBMCs. Receptors originate from a male donor in good health and CMV-seronegative. The CDR3 runs from the conserved cysteine through the conserved F or W. Each record gives: V gene, J gene, clone size, D gene, CDR3 DNA, CDR3 protein. D genes are given only for firm matches. Not all rows give a size; the values are once, few, many and, for expanded clones, a class.

v_call: TRBV7-9
j_call: TRBJ2-1
clone_size: .
d_call: TRBD1
cdr3_nt: TGTGCCAGCAGCTTAGATGGACAGGGGTCGGGTGAGCAGTTCTTC
cdr3_aa: CASSLDGQGSGEQFF

v_call: TRBV4-1
j_call: TRBJ2-2
clone_size: .
d_call: TRBD2
cdr3_nt: TGCGCCAGCAGCCAAGAGACGGGGGGGAACACCGGGGAGCTGTTTTTT
cdr3_aa: CASSQETGGNTGELFF

v_call: TRBV10-3
j_call: TRBJ1-1
clone_size: once
d_call: TRBD1
cdr3_nt: TGTGCCATCAGTGGGAAGGGGGCGCTTATGGCTGAAGCTTTCTTT
cdr3_aa: CAISGKGALMAEAFF

v_call: TRBV5-1
j_call: TRBJ2-7
clone_size: .
d_call: .
cdr3_nt: TGCGCCAGCAGCTTGGGAGGGGGGGTACGGGGCGAGCAGTACTTC
cdr3_aa: CASSLGGGVRGEQYF

v_call: TRBV6-6
j_call: TRBJ2-3
clone_size: .
d_call: TRBD1
cdr3_nt: TGTGCCAGCAGTTACTCTGGACAGGGGGGCACAGATACGCAGTATTTT
cdr3_aa: CASSYSGQGGTDTQYF

v_call: TRBV28
j_call: TRBJ2-7
clone_size: .
d_call: TRBD2
cdr3_nt: TGTGCCAGCAGTTTGGCGGGAGGATCCTCCTACGAGCAGTACTTC
cdr3_aa: CASSLAGGSSYEQYF

v_call: TRBV4-2
j_call: TRBJ2-6
clone_size: .
d_call: TRBD2
cdr3_nt: TGTGCCAGCAGCCAAGATTTTCTAGCGGTGCGCTCTGGGGCCAACGTCCTGACTTTC
cdr3_aa: CASSQDFLAVRSGANVLTF

v_call: TRBV28
j_call: TRBJ1-1
clone_size: .
d_call: TRBD1
cdr3_nt: TGTGCCACCAGTCCGGGACAGGGGGCAGAGAGGACTGAAGCTTTCTTT
cdr3_aa: CATSPGQGAERTEAFF

v_call: TRBV28
j_call: TRBJ1-3
clone_size: few
d_call: TRBD1
cdr3_nt: TGTGCCAGCAGTTCGCTGGACAGGTTGGATGGAAACACCATATATTTT
cdr3_aa: CASSSLDRLDGNTIYF

v_call: TRBV5-1
j_call: TRBJ2-1
clone_size: .
d_call: TRBD2
cdr3_nt: TGCGCCAGCAGCTTGAGTCGTAGGATAGCGGGAGAAAATGAGCAGTTCTTC
cdr3_aa: CASSLSRRIAGENEQFF

v_call: TRBV6-1
j_call: TRBJ2-3
clone_size: .
d_call: .
cdr3_nt: TGTGCCAGCAGTGTGTTTAACAGGGTTGGCACAGATACGCAGTATTTT
cdr3_aa: CASSVFNRVGTDTQYF

v_call: TRBV19
j_call: TRBJ1-2
clone_size: .
d_call: TRBD1
cdr3_nt: TGTGCCAGTACCACAGGGGGCCGACAACTAAACTATGGCTACACCTTC
cdr3_aa: CASTTGGRQLNYGYTF

v_call: TRBV5-1
j_call: TRBJ1-6
clone_size: .
d_call: .
cdr3_nt: TGCGCCAGCAGCTTGGTCCTCGGCGGAGATTCACCCCTCCACTTT
cdr3_aa: CASSLVLGGDSPLHF

v_call: TRBV7-9
j_call: TRBJ2-5
clone_size: .
d_call: TRBD2
cdr3_nt: TGTGCCAGCAGCTTGGGGCTAGCGGGGGGCTCGGAGACCCAGTACTTC
cdr3_aa: CASSLGLAGGSETQYF

v_call: TRBV7-3
j_call: TRBJ1-2
clone_size: .
d_call: TRBD1
cdr3_nt: TGTGCCAGCAGCTTGCGGGACAGAACTGGCTACACCTTC
cdr3_aa: CASSLRDRTGYTF

v_call: TRBV19
j_call: TRBJ2-7
clone_size: .
d_call: TRBD1
cdr3_nt: TGTGCCAGTAGTTCCTCGGGACAGGGCAACGAGCAGTACTTC
cdr3_aa: CASSSSGQGNEQYF

v_call: TRBV5-1
j_call: TRBJ2-3
clone_size: .
d_call: .
cdr3_nt: TGCGCCAGCAGCTCAGGACAGCACACAGATACGCAGTATTTT
cdr3_aa: CASSSGQHTDTQYF

v_call: TRBV6-1
j_call: TRBJ1-2
clone_size: .
d_call: .
cdr3_nt: TGTGCCAGCAGTGAAATGCGGGACTATGGCTACACCTTC
cdr3_aa: CASSEMRDYGYTF

v_call: TRBV27
j_call: TRBJ2-3
clone_size: .
d_call: TRBD2
cdr3_nt: TGTGCCAGCAGTTTATCAACTCGACTAGCGGGAGTCCCAACTGGGGATACGCAGTATTTT
cdr3_aa: CASSLSTRLAGVPTGDTQYF

v_call: TRBV2
j_call: TRBJ1-5
clone_size: .
d_call: .
cdr3_nt: TGTGCCAGCGAGTCTGATAGCAATCAGCCCCAGCATTTT
cdr3_aa: CASESDSNQPQHF

v_call: TRBV6-5
j_call: TRBJ2-7
clone_size: .
d_call: .
cdr3_nt: TGTGCCAGCAGCAGTGACAGGTCCTCCACCGAGCAGTACTTC
cdr3_aa: CASSSDRSSTEQYF

v_call: TRBV5-5
j_call: TRBJ2-7
clone_size: .
d_call: TRBD1
cdr3_nt: TGTGCCAGCAGCTTGGCCAGGGACAGAACATTAAGCTACGAGCAGTACTTC
cdr3_aa: CASSLARDRTLSYEQYF

v_call: TRBV6-5
j_call: TRBJ1-1
clone_size: .
d_call: .
cdr3_nt: TGTGCCAGCAGTAGGGGGGGCACTGAAGCTTTCTTT
cdr3_aa: CASSRGGTEAFF

v_call: TRBV6-1
j_call: TRBJ1-1
clone_size: .
d_call: .
cdr3_nt: TGTGCCAGCAGTGATGCGGGGAGTAAGAACACTGAAGCTTTCTTT
cdr3_aa: CASSDAGSKNTEAFF

v_call: TRBV27
j_call: TRBJ1-3
clone_size: .
d_call: .
cdr3_nt: TGTGCCAGCAGTTTAAGGGGCCCTTGGGGCCTCTCTGGAAACACCATATATTTT
cdr3_aa: CASSLRGPWGLSGNTIYF

v_call: TRBV2
j_call: TRBJ2-1
clone_size: .
d_call: TRBD1
cdr3_nt: TGTGCCAGTGTCACGGGACAGGGGGCCGATGAGCAGTTCTTC
cdr3_aa: CASVTGQGADEQFF

v_call: TRBV11-3
j_call: TRBJ1-1
clone_size: .
d_call: .
cdr3_nt: TGTGCCAGCAGCTCCGGACAATTGAACACTGAAGCTTTCTTT
cdr3_aa: CASSSGQLNTEAFF

v_call: TRBV4-3
j_call: TRBJ2-2
clone_size: .
d_call: .
cdr3_nt: TGCGCCAGCAGCCCATCGGTACACACCGGGGAGCTGTTTTTT
cdr3_aa: CASSPSVHTGELFF

v_call: TRBV9
j_call: TRBJ1-2
clone_size: .
d_call: TRBD1
cdr3_nt: TGTGCCAGCAGCGACCCATCCAGGGGGAGCTCCTATGGCTACACCTTC
cdr3_aa: CASSDPSRGSSYGYTF

v_call: TRBV7-2
j_call: TRBJ2-7
clone_size: .
d_call: .
cdr3_nt: TGTGCCAGCAGCTCATTAACGCCCGGGGCCTACGAGCAGTACTTC
cdr3_aa: CASSSLTPGAYEQYF

v_call: TRBV6-5
j_call: TRBJ1-6
clone_size: .
d_call: TRBD1
cdr3_nt: TGTGCCACCTTACGGTCGGACAGGGGGAATTCACCCCTCCACTTT
cdr3_aa: CATLRSDRGNSPLHF

v_call: TRBV28
j_call: TRBJ2-1
clone_size: .
d_call: TRBD2
cdr3_nt: TGTGCCAGCGGTCTTAGCGGGAGGGCCCTCGATGAGCAGTTCTTC
cdr3_aa: CASGLSGRALDEQFF

v_call: TRBV5-6
j_call: TRBJ1-4
clone_size: few
d_call: .
cdr3_nt: TGTGCCAGCAGCTTGGTGGGAGGGTCTAATGAAAAACTGTTTTTT
cdr3_aa: CASSLVGGSNEKLFF

v_call: TRBV7-6
j_call: TRBJ2-1
clone_size: .
d_call: .
cdr3_nt: TGTGCCAGCAGCCTAGTTGTTACACAATACAATGAGCAGTTCTTC
cdr3_aa: CASSLVVTQYNEQFF

v_call: TRBV9
j_call: TRBJ2-2
clone_size: .
d_call: .
cdr3_nt: TGTGCCAGCAGCGTGGGAGTTAACACCGGGGAGCTGTTTTTT
cdr3_aa: CASSVGVNTGELFF

v_call: TRBV28
j_call: TRBJ2-1
clone_size: .
d_call: TRBD2
cdr3_nt: TGTGCCAGCGGGGAGCGGGGGCGGGCGATCAATGAGCAGTTCTTC
cdr3_aa: CASGERGRAINEQFF

v_call: TRBV19
j_call: TRBJ1-3
clone_size: .
d_call: TRBD1
cdr3_nt: TGTGCCAGTAGTATAACCCACCGGGACAGAAGAAACACCATATATTTT
cdr3_aa: CASSITHRDRRNTIYF

v_call: TRBV30
j_call: TRBJ2-5
clone_size: .
d_call: .
cdr3_nt: TGTGCCTGGAGTCCCCTGGGACTTCGGACCCAGTACTTC
cdr3_aa: CAWSPLGLRTQYF

v_call: TRBV28
j_call: TRBJ2-7
clone_size: .
d_call: TRBD2
cdr3_nt: TGTGCCAGCAGTTTAATTAGCGGGGGGGCTCGGTACGAGCAGTACTTC
cdr3_aa: CASSLISGGARYEQYF

v_call: TRBV7-3
j_call: TRBJ2-5
clone_size: .
d_call: TRBD1
cdr3_nt: TGTGCCAGCAGCTTAGACAGGGGTGATGGGACCCAGTACTTC
cdr3_aa: CASSLDRGDGTQYF

v_call: TRBV29-1
j_call: TRBJ1-2
clone_size: .
d_call: TRBD1
cdr3_nt: TGCAGCGTGGGACAGAACTATGGCTACACCTTC
cdr3_aa: CSVGQNYGYTF

v_call: TRBV28
j_call: TRBJ2-7
clone_size: .
d_call: .
cdr3_nt: TGTGCCAGCAGTTACTCTCTTATCAGGGTAATCTACGAGCAGTACTTC
cdr3_aa: CASSYSLIRVIYEQYF

v_call: TRBV5-6
j_call: TRBJ2-4
clone_size: .
d_call: TRBD2
cdr3_nt: TGTGCCAGCAGCTTGGAGAGGCGGGAGGGAGGAAACATTCAGTACTTC
cdr3_aa: CASSLERREGGNIQYF

v_call: TRBV7-6
j_call: TRBJ2-7
clone_size: once
d_call: .
cdr3_nt: TGTGCCAGCAGCGTACAGGGAGGGAAACTCGAGCAGTACTTC
cdr3_aa: CASSVQGGKLEQYF

v_call: TRBV10-3
j_call: TRBJ1-1
clone_size: .
d_call: .
cdr3_nt: TGTGCCAGCCGCGGAAGGGCAGGGAGGGGGGACACTGAAGCTTTCTTT
cdr3_aa: CASRGRAGRGDTEAFF

v_call: TRBV28
j_call: TRBJ1-1
clone_size: once
d_call: TRBD1
cdr3_nt: TGTGCCAGCAGTCCCTCAGGGGGACAGAACACTGAAGCTTTCTTT
cdr3_aa: CASSPSGGQNTEAFF

v_call: TRBV6-1
j_call: TRBJ1-5
clone_size: .
d_call: .
cdr3_nt: TGTGCCAGCAGTCCCCCTAGAGATCAGCCCCAGCATTTT
cdr3_aa: CASSPPRDQPQHF

v_call: TRBV5-6
j_call: TRBJ2-3
clone_size: few
d_call: TRBD2
cdr3_nt: TGTGCCAGCAGCCTGCTAGCGGGGGGGCCGATAGATACGCAGTATTTT
cdr3_aa: CASSLLAGGPIDTQYF

v_call: TRBV7-2
j_call: TRBJ1-3
clone_size: .
d_call: TRBD1
cdr3_nt: TGTGCCAGCAGCTTAGAACAGGGGGCGCTTGGAAACACCATATATTTT
cdr3_aa: CASSLEQGALGNTIYF